This T cell receptor beta chain was sequenced in a study of CD8+CD57+ T cells in acquired aplastic anemia. The template used for profiling TCR beta VDJ and CDR3 was genomic DNA. TCRdb passed the reads through MiXCR, listing each CDR3 protein once. The sample includes roughly 150,000 distinct CDR3 sequences, roughly 40% of them seen just once. Broader study findings: About 29 sequences, all CD8+ CDR3, were shared between patients and controls.

Concerning this clonotype itself: Its antigen remains unidentified.

The V gene end was trimmed by 7 bases and the J gene end by 7 bases; junction bases not matched to a gene: 11. CDR1 and CDR2 from the germline V gene are ENHRY and SYGVKD. The CDR3 sequence is 14 residues long. This chain uses TRBV10-3 with TRBJ1-2; 8 nucleotides agree with TRBD1. The sequenced sample consisted of sorted CD4+, CD8+, or CD8+CD57+ T cells (not recorded which) from PBMCs. This TCR was sampled from a human donor in good health. The chain's CDR3 is CAITLGQGLSGYTF. DNA for the CDR3: TGTGCCATCACCTTAGGACAGGGTCTGAGTGGCTACACCTTC.